Sequencing of this T cell receptor (beta chain) was carried out in a study of glioma-infiltrating T cells after dendritic cell vaccination. Study-wide results and caveats: Estimated pretreatment TIL content predicted outcome after dendritic cell vaccination.

The V gene end was trimmed by 9 bases and the J gene end by 6 bases; junction bases not matched to a gene: 14. This CDR3 contains 15 residues. Germline CDR1 reads LNHDA; CDR2 reads SQIVND (reference sequence). A remark on this clone: Its specificity is not known.

Time point indicated: after dendritic cell vaccination, including at tumor progression/relapse. The immunoSEQ assay amplified TCRB CDR3 from up to roughly 2 ug DNA. Sequencing used immunoSEQ multiplex PCR; TCRdb keeps in-frame clones, though not all of them. The repertoire consists of about 10,000 clones, with roughly 80% occurring once and the leading ten covering over 40%. The sample here was blood, taken after dendritic cell vaccination. This TCR was sampled from a human donor with glioblastoma. The V gene is TRBV19, the J gene TRBJ2-1; TRBD2 agrees at 7 bases. CDR3 bases: TGTGCCAGCCAGACGGGGGGAACCGGTGTCAATGAGCAGTTCTTC. This translates into CASQTGGTGVNEQFF.